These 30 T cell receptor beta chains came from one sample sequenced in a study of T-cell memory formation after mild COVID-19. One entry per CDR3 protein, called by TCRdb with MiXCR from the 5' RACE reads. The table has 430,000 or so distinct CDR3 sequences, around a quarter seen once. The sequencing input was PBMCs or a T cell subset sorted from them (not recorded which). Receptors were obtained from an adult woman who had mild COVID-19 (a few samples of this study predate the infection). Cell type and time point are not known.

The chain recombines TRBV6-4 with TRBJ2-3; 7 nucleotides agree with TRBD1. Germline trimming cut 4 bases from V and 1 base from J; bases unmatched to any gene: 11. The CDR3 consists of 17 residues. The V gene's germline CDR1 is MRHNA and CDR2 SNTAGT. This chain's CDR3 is CASSATSTGRGTDTQYF. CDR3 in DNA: TGTGCCAGCAGTGCCACCTCGACAGGGCGGGGCACAGATACGCAGTATTTT.

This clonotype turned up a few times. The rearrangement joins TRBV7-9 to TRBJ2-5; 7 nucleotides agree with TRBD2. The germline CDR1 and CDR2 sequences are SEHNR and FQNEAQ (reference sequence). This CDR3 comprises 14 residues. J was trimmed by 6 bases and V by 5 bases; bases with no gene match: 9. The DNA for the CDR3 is TGTGCCAGCAGCACAAGCGCGGGAGCGAAGACCCAGTACTTC. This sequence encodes CASSTSAGAKTQYF.

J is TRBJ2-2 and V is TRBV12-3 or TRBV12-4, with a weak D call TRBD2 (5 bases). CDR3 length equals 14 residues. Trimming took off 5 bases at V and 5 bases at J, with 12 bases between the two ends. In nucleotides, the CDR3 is TGTGCCAGCAGTACGACTCCGGGGACCGGGGAGCTGTTTTTT. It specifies CASSTTPGTGELFF.

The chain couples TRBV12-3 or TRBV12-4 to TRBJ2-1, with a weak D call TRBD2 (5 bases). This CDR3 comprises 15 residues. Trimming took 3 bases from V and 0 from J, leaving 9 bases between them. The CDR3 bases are TGTGCCAGCAGTTTGGGAGTGCGCTCCTACAATGAGCAGTTCTTC. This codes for CASSLGVRSYNEQFF.

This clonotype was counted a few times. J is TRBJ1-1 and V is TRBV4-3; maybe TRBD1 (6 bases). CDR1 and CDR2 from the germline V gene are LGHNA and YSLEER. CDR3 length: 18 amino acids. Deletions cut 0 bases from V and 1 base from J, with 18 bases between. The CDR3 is CASSQDLLWTDENTEAFF. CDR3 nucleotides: TGCGCCAGCAGCCAAGATCTCCTTTGGACAGATGAGAACACTGAAGCTTTCTTT.

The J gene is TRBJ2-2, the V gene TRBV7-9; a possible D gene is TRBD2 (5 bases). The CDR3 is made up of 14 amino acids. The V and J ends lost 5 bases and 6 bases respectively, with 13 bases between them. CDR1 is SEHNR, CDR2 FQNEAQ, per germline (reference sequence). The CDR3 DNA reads TGTGCCAGCAGCCTCTCGAGGACTTCCGGGGAGCTGTTTTTT. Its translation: CASSLSRTSGELFF.

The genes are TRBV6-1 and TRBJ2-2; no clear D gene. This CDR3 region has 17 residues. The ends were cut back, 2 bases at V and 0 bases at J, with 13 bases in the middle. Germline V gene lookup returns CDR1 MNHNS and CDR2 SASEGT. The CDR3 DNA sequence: TGTGCCAGCAGTGAACGCTCAGCCACCGCGAACACCGGGGAGCTGTTTTTT. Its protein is CASSERSATANTGELFF.

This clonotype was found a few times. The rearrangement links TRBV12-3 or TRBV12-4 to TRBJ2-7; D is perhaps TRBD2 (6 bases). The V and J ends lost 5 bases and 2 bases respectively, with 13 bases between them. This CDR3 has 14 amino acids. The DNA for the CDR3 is TGTGCCAGCAGTAACCTCGGGGGTCCCTACGAGCAGTACTTC. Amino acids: CASSNLGGPYEQYF.

CDR3 sequence (DNA): TGTGCCAGCTCACCCGGGGGGGATAACGAGCAGTACTTC. Protein product: CASSPGGDNEQYF. The chain employs TRBV18 and TRBJ2-7; 8 bases match TRBD2. The CDR3 totals 13 residues. V shed 3 bases and J 5 bases; nucleotides not matched to a gene: 3. Germline V gives CDR1 KGHSH, CDR2 LQKENI.

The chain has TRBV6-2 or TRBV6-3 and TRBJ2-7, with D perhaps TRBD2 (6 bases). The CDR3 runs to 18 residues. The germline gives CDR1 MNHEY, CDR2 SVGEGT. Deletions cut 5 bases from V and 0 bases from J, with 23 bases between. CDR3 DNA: TGTGCCAGCAGTAGAAGACCGGGACTTTCTACGACCTCCTACGAGCAGTACTTC. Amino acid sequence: CASSRRPGLSTTSYEQYF.

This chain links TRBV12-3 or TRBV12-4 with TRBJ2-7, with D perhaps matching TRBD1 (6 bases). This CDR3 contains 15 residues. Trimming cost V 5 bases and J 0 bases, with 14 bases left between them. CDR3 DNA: TGTGCCAGCAGTACGACAGGACCAAGCTCCTACGAGCAGTACTTC. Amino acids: CASSTTGPSSYEQYF.

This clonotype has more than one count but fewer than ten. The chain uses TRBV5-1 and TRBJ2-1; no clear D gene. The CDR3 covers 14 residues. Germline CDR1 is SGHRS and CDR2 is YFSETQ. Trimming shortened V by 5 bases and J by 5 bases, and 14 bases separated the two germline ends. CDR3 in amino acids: CASRLTAANNEQFF. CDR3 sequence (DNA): TGCGCCAGCAGGCTTACCGCGGCAAACAATGAGCAGTTCTTC.

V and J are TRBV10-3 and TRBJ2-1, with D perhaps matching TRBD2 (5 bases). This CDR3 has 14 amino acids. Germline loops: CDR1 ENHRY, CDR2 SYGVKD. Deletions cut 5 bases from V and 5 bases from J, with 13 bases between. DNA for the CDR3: TGTGCCATCAGTCAGAATCCAGCGGACAATGAGCAGTTCTTC. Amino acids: CAISQNPADNEQFF.

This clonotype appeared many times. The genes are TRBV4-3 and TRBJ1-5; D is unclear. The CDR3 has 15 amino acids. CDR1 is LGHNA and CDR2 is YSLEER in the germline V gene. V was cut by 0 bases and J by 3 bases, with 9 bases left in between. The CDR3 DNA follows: TGCGCCAGCAGCCAAGACTGGGCAGACAATCAGCCCCAGCATTTT. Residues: CASSQDWADNQPQHF.

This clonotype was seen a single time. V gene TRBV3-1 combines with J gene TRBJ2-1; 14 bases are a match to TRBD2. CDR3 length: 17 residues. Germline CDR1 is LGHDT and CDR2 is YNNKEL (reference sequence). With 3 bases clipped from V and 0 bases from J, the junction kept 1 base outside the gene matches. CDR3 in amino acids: CASSQGLAGDSYNEQFF. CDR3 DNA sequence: TGTGCCAGCAGCCAGGGACTAGCGGGGGACTCCTACAATGAGCAGTTCTTC.

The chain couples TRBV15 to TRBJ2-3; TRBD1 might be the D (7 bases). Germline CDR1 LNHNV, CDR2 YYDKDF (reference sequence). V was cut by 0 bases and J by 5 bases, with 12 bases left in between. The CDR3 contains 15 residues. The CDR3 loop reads CATSRDARGEDTQYF. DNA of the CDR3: TGTGCCACCAGCAGAGATGCCAGGGGGGAAGATACGCAGTATTTT.

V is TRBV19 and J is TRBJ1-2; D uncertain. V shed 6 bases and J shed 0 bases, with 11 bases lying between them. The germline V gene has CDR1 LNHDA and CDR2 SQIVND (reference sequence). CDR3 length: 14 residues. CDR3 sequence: CASSLLGSNYGYTF. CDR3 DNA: TGTGCCAGTAGCCTTCTGGGGTCTAACTATGGCTACACCTTC. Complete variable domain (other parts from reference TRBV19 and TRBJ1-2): DGGITQSPKYLFRKEGQNVTLSCEQNLNHDAMYWYRQDPGQGLRLIYYSQIVNDFQKGDIAEGYSVSREKKESFPLTVTSAQKNPTAFYLCASSLLGSNYGYTFGSGTRLTVV.

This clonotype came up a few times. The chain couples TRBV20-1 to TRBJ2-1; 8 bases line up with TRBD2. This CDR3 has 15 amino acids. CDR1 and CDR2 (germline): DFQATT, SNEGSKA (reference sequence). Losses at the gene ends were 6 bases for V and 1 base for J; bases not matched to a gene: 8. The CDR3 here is CSARTGGESYNEQFF. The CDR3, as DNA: TGCAGTGCCAGGACGGGGGGGGAATCCTACAATGAGCAGTTCTTC.

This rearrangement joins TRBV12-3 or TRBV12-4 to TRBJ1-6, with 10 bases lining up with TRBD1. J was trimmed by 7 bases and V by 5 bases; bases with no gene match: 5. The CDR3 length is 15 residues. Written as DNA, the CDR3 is TGTGCCAGCAGTCACCGGACAGGGGGGAATTCACCCCTCCACTTT. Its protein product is CASSHRTGGNSPLHF.

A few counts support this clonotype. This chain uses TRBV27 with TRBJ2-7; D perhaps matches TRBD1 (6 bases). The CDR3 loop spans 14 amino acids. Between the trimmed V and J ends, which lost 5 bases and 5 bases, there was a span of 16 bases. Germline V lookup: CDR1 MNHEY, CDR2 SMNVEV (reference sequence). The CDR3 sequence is CASSLTGQHDEQYF. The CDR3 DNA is TGTGCCAGCAGTCTCACAGGGCAGCACGACGAGCAGTACTTC.

The CDR3 DNA reads TGTGCCTGGAAGGGCGTGAGCTCCTACGAGCAGTACTTC. Protein sequence: CAWKGVSSYEQYF. V gene TRBV30 combines with J gene TRBJ2-7; D remains unclear. This CDR3 contains 13 residues. With 4 bases removed from V and 0 bases from J, the gap between germline ends came to 10 bases. Germline V gene sequence: CDR1 GTSNPN, CDR2 SVGIG (reference sequence).

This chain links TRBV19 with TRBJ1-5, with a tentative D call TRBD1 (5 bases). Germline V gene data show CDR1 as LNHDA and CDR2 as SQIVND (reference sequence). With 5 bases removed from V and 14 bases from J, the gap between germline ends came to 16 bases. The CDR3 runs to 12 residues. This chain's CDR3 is CASSVRDRGKHF. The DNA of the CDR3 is TGTGCCAGTAGTGTGAGGGACCGCGGAAAGCATTTT.

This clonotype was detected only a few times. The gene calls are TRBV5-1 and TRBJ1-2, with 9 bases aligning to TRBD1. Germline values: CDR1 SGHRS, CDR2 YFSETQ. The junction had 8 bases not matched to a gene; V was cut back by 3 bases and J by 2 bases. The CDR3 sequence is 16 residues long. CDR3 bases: TGCGCCAGCAGCTCTCGTCCCGGGACAGGGAACTATGGCTACACCTTC. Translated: CASSSRPGTGNYGYTF.

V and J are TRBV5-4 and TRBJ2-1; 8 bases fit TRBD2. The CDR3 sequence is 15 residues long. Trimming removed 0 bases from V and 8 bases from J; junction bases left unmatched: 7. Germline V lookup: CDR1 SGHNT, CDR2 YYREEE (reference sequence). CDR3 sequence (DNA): TGTGCCAGCAGCTTGGAGTTAGCGGGGTTCGATGAGCAGTTCTTC. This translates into CASSLELAGFDEQFF.

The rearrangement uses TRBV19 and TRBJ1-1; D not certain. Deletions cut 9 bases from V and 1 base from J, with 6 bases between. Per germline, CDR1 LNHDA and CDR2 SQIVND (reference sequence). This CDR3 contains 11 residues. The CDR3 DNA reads TGTGCCAGCCAAGAGAACACTGAAGCTTTCTTT. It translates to CASQENTEAFF.

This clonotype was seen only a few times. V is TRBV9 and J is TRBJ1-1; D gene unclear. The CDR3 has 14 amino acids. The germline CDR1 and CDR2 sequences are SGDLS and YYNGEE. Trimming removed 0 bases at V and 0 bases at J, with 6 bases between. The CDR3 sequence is CASSVAGMNTEAFF. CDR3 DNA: TGTGCCAGCAGCGTAGCGGGTATGAACACTGAAGCTTTCTTT.

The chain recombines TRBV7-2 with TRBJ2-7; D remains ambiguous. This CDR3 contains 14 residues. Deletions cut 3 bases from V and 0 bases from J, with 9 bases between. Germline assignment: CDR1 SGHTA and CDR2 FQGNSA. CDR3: CASSFGQVSYEQYF. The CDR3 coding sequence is TGTGCCAGCAGCTTCGGCCAGGTCTCCTACGAGCAGTACTTC.

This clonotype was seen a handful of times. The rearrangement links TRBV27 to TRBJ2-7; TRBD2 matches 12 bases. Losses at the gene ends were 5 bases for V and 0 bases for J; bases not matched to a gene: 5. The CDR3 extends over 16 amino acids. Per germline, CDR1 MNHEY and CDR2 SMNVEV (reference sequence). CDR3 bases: TGTGCCAGCAGTCCAAGACTAGCGGGGGTCTCCTACGAGCAGTACTTC. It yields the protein CASSPRLAGVSYEQYF.

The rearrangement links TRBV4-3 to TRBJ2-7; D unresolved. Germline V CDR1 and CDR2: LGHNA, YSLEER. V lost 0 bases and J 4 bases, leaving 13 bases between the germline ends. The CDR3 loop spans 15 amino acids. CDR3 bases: TGCGCCAGCAGCCAAGACCAGAGTCGTGGTTACGAGCAGTACTTC. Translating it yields CASSQDQSRGYEQYF.

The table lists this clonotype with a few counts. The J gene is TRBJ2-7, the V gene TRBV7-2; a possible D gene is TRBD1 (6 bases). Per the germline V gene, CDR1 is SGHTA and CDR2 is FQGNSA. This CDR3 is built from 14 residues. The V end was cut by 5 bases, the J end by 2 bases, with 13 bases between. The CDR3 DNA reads TGTGCCAGCAGCCAAGGGGGTCCTACCTACGAGCAGTACTTC. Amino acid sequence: CASSQGGPTYEQYF.